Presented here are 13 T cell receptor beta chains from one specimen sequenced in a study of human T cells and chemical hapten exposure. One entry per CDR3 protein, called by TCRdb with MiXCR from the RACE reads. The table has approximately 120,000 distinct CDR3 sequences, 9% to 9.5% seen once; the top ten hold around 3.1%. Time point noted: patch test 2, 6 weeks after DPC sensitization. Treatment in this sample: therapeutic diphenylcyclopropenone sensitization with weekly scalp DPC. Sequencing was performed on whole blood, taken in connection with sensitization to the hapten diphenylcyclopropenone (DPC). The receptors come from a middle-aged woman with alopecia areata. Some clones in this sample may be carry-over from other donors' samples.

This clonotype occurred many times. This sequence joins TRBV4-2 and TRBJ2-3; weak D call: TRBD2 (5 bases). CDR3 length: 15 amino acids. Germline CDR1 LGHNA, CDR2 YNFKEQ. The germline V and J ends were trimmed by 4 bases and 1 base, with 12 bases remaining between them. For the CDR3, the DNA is TGTGCCAGCAGCCTGGAAGCGGCGGGCACAGATACGCAGTATTTT. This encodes CASSLEAAGTDTQYF.

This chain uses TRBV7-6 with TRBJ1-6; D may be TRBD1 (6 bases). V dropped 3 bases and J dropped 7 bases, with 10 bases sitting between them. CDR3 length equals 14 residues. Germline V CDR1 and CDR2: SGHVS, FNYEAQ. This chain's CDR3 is CASSFEGENSPLHF. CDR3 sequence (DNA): TGTGCCAGCAGCTTTGAGGGGGAAAATTCACCCCTCCACTTT.

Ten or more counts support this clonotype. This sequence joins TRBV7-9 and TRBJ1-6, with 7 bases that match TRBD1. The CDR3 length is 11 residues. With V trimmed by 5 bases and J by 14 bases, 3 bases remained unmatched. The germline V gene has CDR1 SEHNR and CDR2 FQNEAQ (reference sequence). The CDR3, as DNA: TGTGCCAGCAGCCACGACAGGGCCCTCCACTTT. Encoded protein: CASSHDRALHF. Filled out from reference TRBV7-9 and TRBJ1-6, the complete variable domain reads DTGVSQNPRHKITKRGQNVTFRCDPISEHNRLYWYRQTLGQGPEFLTYFQNEAQLEKSRLLSDRFSAERPKGSFSTLEIQRTEQGDSAMYLCASSHDRALHFGNGTRLTVT.

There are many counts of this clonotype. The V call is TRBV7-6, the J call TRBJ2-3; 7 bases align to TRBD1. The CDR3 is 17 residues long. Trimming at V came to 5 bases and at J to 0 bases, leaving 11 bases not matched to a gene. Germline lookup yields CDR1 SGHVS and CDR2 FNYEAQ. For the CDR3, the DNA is TGTGCCAGCAGCGCGAGCCGACAGGGTACTAGCACAGATACGCAGTATTTT. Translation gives CASSASRQGTSTDTQYF.

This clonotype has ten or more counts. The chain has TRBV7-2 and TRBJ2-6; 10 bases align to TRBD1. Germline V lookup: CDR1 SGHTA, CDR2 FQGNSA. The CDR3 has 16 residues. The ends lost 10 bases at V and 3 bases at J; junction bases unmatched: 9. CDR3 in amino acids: CAIDRGRSGGANVLTF. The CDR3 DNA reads TGTGCCATAGACAGGGGGCGGTCGGGTGGGGCCAACGTCCTGACTTTC.

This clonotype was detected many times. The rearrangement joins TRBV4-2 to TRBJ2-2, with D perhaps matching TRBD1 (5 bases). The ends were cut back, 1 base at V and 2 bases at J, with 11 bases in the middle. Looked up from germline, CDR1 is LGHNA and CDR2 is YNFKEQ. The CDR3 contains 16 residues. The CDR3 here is CASSQGGLYNTGELFF. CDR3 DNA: TGTGCCAGCAGCCAAGGGGGCCTATATAACACCGGGGAGCTGTTTTTT.

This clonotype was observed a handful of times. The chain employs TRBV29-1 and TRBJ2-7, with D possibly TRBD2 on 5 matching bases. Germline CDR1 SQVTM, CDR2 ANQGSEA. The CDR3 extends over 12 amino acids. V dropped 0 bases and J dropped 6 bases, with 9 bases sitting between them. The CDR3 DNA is TGCAGCGTTGAAGAACGGGATGGCGAGCAGTACTTC. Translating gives CSVEERDGEQYF.

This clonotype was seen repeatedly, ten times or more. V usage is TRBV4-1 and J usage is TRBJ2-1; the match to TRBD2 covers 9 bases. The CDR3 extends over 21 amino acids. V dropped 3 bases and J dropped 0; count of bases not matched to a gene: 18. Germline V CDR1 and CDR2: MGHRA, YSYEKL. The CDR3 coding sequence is TGCGCCAGCAGCCAGACCCCGGGACTAGCCATAGTTCGTAGCTCCTACAATGAGCAGTTCTTC. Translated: CASSQTPGLAIVRSSYNEQFF.

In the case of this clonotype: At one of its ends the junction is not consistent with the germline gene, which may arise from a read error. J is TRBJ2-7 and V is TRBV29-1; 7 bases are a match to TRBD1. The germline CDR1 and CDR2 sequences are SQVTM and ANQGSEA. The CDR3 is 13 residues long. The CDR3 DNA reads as TGCAGCGTAGAAGACAGGGTAGGCTACGAGCAGTACTTC. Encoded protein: CSVEDRVGYEQYF.

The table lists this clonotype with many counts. Here the CDR3 reads CASTSGRGAGANVLTF. In DNA, the CDR3 is TGTGCCAGCACAAGTGGAAGGGGAGCTGGGGCCAACGTCCTGACTTTC. The chain couples TRBV2 to TRBJ2-6; either TRBD1 or TRBD2 may fit D (5 bases each). This CDR3 is 16 amino acids long. Germline V gene lookup returns CDR1 SNHLY and CDR2 FYNNEI. The V end lost 7 bases, the J end lost 2 bases, and 15 bases lay between the germline ends.

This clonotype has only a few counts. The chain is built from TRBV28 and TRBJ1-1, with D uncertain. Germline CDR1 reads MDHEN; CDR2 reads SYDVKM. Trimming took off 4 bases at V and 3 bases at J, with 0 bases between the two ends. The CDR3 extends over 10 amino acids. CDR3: CASSYTEAFF. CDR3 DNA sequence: TGTGCCAGCAGTTACACTGAAGCTTTCTTT.

CDR3 protein: CASSPGGAHEQYF. DNA of the CDR3: TGTGCCAGCAGCCCCGGGGGGGCCCACGAGCAGTACTTC. This chain joins TRBV12-3 or TRBV12-4 and TRBJ2-7; 8 bases are a match to TRBD2. The CDR3 runs 13 residues. Trimming at V came to 6 bases and at J to 5 bases, leaving 6 bases not matched to a gene.

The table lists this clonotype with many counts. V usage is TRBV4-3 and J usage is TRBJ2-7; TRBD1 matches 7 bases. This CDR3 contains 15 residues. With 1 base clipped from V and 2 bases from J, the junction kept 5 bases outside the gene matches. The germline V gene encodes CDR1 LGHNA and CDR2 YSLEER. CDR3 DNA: TGCGCCAGCAGCCAAGCTAGGGGACAGACCTACGAGCAGTACTTC. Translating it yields CASSQARGQTYEQYF.